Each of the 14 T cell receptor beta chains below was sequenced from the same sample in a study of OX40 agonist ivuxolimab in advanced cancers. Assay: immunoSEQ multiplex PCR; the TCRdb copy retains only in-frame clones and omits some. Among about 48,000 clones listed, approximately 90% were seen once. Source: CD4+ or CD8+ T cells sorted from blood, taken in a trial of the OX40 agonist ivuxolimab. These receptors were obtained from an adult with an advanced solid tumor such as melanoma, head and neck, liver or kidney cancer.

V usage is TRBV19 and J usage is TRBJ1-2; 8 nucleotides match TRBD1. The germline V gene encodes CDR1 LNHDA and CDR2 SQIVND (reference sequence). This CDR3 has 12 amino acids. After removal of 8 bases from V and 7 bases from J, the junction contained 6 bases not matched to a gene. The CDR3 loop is CASDRGGSGYTF. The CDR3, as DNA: TGTGCCAGTGACAGGGGAGGTTCTGGCTACACCTTC.

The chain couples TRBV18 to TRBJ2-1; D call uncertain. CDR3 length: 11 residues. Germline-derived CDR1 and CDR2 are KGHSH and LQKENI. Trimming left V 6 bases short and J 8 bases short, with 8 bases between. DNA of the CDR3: TGTGCCAGCTCCCATGGGGATGAGCAGTTCTTC. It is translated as CASSHGDEQFF. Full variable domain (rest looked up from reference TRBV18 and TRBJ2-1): NAGVMQNPRHLVRRRGQEARLRCSPMKGHSHVYWYRQLPEEGLKFMVYLQKENIIDESGMPKERFSAEFPKEGPSILRIQQVVRGDSAAYFCASSHGDEQFFGPGTRLTVL.

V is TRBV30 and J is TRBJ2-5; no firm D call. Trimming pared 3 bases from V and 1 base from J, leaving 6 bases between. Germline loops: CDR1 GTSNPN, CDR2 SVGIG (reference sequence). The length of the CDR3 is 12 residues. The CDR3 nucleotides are TGTGCCTGGAGAGGACCCCAAGAGACCCAGTACTTC. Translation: CAWRGPQETQYF. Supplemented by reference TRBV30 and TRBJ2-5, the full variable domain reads SQTIHQWPATLVQPVGSPLSLECTVEGTSNPNLYWYRQAAGRGLQLLFYSVGIGQISSEVPQNLSASRPQDRQFILSSKKLLLSDSGFYLCAWRGPQETQYFGPGTRLLVL.

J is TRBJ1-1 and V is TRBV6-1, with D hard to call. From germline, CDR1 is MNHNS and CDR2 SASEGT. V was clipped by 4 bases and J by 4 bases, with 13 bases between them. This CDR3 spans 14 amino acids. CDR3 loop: CASSAIPGSTEAFF. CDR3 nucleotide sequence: TGTGCCAGCAGTGCAATCCCTGGGAGCACTGAAGCTTTCTTT.

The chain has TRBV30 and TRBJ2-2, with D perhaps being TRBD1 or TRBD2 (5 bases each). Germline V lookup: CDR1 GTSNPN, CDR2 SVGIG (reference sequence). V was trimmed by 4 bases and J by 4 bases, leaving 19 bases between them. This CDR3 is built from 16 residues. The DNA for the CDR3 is TGTGCCTGGAAACGTGAGGGGTTTTCAGGCACCGGGGAGCTGTTTTTT. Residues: CAWKREGFSGTGELFF.

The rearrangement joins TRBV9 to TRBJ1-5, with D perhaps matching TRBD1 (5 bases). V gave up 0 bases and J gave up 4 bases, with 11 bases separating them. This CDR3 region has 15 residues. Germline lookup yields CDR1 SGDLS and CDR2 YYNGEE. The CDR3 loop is CASSVEGMQNQPQHF. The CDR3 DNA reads TGTGCCAGCAGCGTAGAGGGGATGCAAAATCAGCCCCAGCATTTT.

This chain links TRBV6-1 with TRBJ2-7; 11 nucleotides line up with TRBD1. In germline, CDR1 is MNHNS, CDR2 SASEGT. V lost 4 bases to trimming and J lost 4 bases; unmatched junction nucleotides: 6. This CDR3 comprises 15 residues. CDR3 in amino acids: CASSVDGTGGYEQYF. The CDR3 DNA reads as TGTGCCAGCAGTGTGGATGGGACAGGGGGGTACGAGCAGTACTTC.

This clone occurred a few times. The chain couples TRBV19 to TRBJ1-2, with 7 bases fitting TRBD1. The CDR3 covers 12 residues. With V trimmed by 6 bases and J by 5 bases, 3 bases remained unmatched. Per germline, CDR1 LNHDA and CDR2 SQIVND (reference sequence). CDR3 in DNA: TGTGCCAGTAGAGGGGGCGGTTATGGCTACACCTTC. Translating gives CASRGGGYGYTF.

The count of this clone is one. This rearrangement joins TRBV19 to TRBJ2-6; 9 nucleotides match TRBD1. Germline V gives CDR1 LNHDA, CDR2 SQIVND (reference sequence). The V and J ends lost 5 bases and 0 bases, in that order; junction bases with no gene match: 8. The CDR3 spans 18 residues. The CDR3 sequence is CASSFPTGGSSGANVLTF. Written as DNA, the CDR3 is TGTGCCAGTAGTTTCCCGACAGGGGGGAGCTCTGGGGCCAACGTCCTGACTTTC.

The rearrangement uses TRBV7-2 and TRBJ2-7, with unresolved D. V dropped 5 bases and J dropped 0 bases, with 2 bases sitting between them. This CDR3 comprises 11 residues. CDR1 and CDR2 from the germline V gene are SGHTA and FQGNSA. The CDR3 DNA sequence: TGTGCCAGCAGCATCTCCTACGAGCAGTACTTC. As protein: CASSISYEQYF.

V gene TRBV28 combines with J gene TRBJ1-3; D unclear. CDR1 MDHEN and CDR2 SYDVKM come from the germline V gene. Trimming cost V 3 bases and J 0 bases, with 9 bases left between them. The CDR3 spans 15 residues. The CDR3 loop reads CASSFRVYSGNTIYF. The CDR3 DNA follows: TGTGCCAGCAGTTTTAGGGTTTACTCTGGAAACACCATATATTTT. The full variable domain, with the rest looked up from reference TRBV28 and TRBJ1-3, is DVKVTQSSRYLVKRTGEKVFLECVQDMDHENMFWYRQDPGLGLRLIYFSYDVKMKEKGDIPEGYSVSREKKERFSLILESASTNQTSMYLCASSFRVYSGNTIYFGEGSWLTVV.

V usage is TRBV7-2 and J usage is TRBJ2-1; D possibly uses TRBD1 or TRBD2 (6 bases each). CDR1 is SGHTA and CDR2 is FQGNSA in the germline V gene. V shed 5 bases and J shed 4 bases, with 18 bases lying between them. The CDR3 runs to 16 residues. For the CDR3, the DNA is TGTGCCAGCAGCAGCGTCCGGTGGGGGGCTTACAATGAGCAGTTCTTC. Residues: CASSSVRWGAYNEQFF.

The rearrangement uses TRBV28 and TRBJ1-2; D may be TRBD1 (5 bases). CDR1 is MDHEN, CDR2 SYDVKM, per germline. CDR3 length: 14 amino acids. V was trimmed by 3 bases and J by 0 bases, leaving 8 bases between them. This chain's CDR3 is CASSFEGPNYGYTF. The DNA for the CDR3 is TGTGCCAGCAGTTTCGAGGGACCTAACTATGGCTACACCTTC.

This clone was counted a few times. In DNA, the CDR3 is TGCGCCAGCAGCTTGGCCCAGGGGATAAGCACAGATACGCAGTATTTT. Its translation: CASSLAQGISTDTQYF. The chain joins TRBV5-1 to TRBJ2-3; perhaps TRBD1 as D (6 bases). This CDR3 spans 16 amino acids. From germline, CDR1 is SGHRS and CDR2 YFSETQ. The V gene lost 0 bases and the J gene lost 0 bases, with 11 bases spanning the gap.